A selection of T cell receptor beta chains follows, all from one sample in a study of radiation and T cells in renal cell carcinoma. Assay used: immunoSEQ multiplex PCR; TCRdb lists only in-frame clones, some missing. The sample lists approximately 140,000 clones; 88% were seen once. The sample consisted of blood, taken from a patient whose treatment included radiotherapy and nephrectomy. Receptors originate from a woman in her 70s with renal cell carcinoma. Each CDR3 is given with its conserved first and last residue. The order of the fields is J gene, clone size, D gene, V gene, CDR3 protein, CDR3 DNA. A D gene is named only where the DNA matches it firmly. For some rows the clone size is stated as once, few or many, or as a class when expanded; others skip it.

TRBJ2-7	NA	NA	TRBV18	CASSPGQSEQYF	TGTGCCAGCTCACCCGGACAGTCCGAGCAGTACTTC
TRBJ1-1	few	NA	TRBV21-1	CASSKKAGRLNTEAFF	TGTGCCAGCAGCAAAAAGGCGGGACGCTTGAACACTGAAGCTTTCTTT
TRBJ1-5	NA	NA	TRBV30	CAWSSATNQPQHF	TGTGCCTGGAGTAGTGCTACCAATCAGCCCCAGCATTTT
TRBJ2-1	NA	TRBD1	TRBV19	CASSSDRGHDNEQFF	TGTGCCAGTAGCTCTGACAGGGGGCACGACAATGAGCAGTTCTTC
TRBJ2-3	few	NA	TRBV6-1	CASSSAGSTDTQYF	TGTGCCAGCAGTTCCGCTGGCAGCACAGATACGCAGTATTTT
TRBJ1-2	NA	NA	TRBV9	CASSVNSKVNYGYTF	TGTGCCAGCAGCGTGAATTCGAAGGTTAACTATGGCTACACCTTC
TRBJ1-2	few	TRBD1	TRBV7-9	CASSLPPGQGSGYTF	TGTGCCAGCAGCTTACCCCCGGGACAGGGGTCTGGCTACACCTTC
TRBJ2-7	NA	NA	TRBV5-1	CASSGGYEQYF	TGCGCCAGCAGCGGGGGCTACGAGCAGTACTTC
TRBJ2-7	NA	TRBD2	TRBV11-1	CASSRTSGDHYEQYF	TGTGCCAGCAGCCGGACTAGCGGGGACCACTACGAGCAGTACTTC
TRBJ1-2	NA	NA	TRBV11-2	CASSLESGNYGYTF	TGTGCCAGCAGCTTAGAATCAGGGAACTATGGCTACACCTTC
TRBJ2-2	NA	TRBD2	TRBV5-4	CASRTTSGGATGELFF	TGTGCCAGCAGAACCACTAGCGGGGGGGCCACCGGGGAGCTGTTTTTT
TRBJ2-5	few	NA	TRBV20-1	CSALPLETQYF	TGCAGTGCTCTCCCTCTGGAGACCCAGTACTTC
TRBJ1-4	NA	NA	TRBV19	CASSILGNMGNEKLFF	TGTGCCAGTAGTATCTTGGGTAACATGGGTAATGAAAAACTGTTTTTT
TRBJ1-1	NA	NA	TRBV6-5	CASSYSSGALNTEAFF	TGTGCCAGCAGTTACTCGAGTGGGGCCTTGAACACTGAAGCTTTCTTT
TRBJ1-5	NA	NA	TRBV7-8	CASSPRQVRPLIRNQPQHF	TGTGCCAGCAGCCCTAGACAAGTCCGGCCCTTAATACGCAATCAGCCCCAGCATTTT
TRBJ2-1	NA	TRBD1	TRBV6-1	CASRKTGGHYNEQFF	TGTGCCAGCAGGAAAACAGGGGGGCACTACAATGAGCAGTTCTTC
TRBJ1-4	once	TRBD1	TRBV28	CASNIQGFSEKLFF	TGTGCCAGCAACATACAGGGGTTTAGTGAAAAACTGTTTTTT
TRBJ2-2	NA	TRBD1	TRBV27	CASSRPGQGGSGELFF	TGTGCCAGCAGTCGACCGGGACAGGGAGGCTCCGGGGAGCTGTTTTTT
TRBJ2-1	NA	TRBD1	TRBV7-2	CASSLDRVSYNEQFF	TGTGCCAGCAGTTTAGACAGGGTTTCCTACAATGAGCAGTTCTTC
TRBJ1-5	once	TRBD1	TRBV2	CASNIQGVQPQHF	TGTGCCAGCAATATACAGGGGGTACAGCCCCAGCATTTT
TRBJ1-2	few	NA	TRBV6-5	CASSPRRNYGYTF	TGTGCCAGCAGTCCTCGCAGGAATTATGGCTACACCTTC
TRBJ1-4	NA	NA	TRBV6-5	CASRRATGTNEKLFF	TGTGCCAGCAGGAGGGCGACAGGCACTAATGAAAAACTGTTTTTT
TRBJ2-2	NA	TRBD1	TRBV29-1	CSASRTGAGELFF	TGCAGCGCCAGTAGGACAGGGGCCGGGGAGCTGTTTTTT
TRBJ2-5	NA	NA	TRBV11-2	CASSSQTGYGETQYF	TGTGCCAGCAGCTCCCAAACAGGGTACGGGGAGACCCAGTACTTC
TRBJ2-1	NA	NA	TRBV19	CASRAPGTRNEQFF	TGTGCCAGTAGAGCTCCCGGGACTCGAAATGAGCAGTTCTTC
TRBJ2-3	NA	TRBD1	TRBV5-1	CASRPGTAISTDTQYF	TGCGCCAGCCGGCCCGGGACAGCAATCAGCACAGATACGCAGTATTTT
TRBJ1-1	few	NA	TRBV14	CASRRTGARLVF	TGTGCCAGCAGGCGCACAGGAGCCCGGCTAGTCTTT
TRBJ1-1	NA	NA	TRBV13	CASSLGQGNTEAFF	TGTGCCAGCAGCTTAGGACAGGGGAACACTGAAGCTTTCTTT
TRBJ2-7	NA	TRBD1	TRBV4-1	CASSQEVPGQGLTSEQYF	TGCGCCAGCAGCCAAGAAGTTCCGGGACAGGGATTAACGTCCGAGCAGTACTTC